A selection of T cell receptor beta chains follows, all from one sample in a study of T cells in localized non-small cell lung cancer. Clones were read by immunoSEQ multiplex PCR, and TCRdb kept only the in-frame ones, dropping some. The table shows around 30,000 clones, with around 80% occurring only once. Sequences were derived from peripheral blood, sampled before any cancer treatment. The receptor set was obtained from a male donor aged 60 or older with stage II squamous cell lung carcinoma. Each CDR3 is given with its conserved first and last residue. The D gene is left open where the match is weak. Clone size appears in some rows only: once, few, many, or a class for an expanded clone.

DNA: TGTGCCTGGAGATCCCGGAGCTCCTATAATTCACCCCTCCACTTT
CDR3: CAWRSRSSYNSPLHF
size: NA
J: TRBJ1-6
V: TRBV30
D: NA

DNA: TGTGCCAGCAGCTCCGGGACAGGGTTTTACTCCTACGAGCAGTACTTC
CDR3: CASSSGTGFYSYEQYF
size: NA
J: TRBJ2-7
V: TRBV7-8
D: TRBD1

DNA: TGTGCCAGCAGTGTCGAAGACTCCACTCACAATGAGCAGTTCTTC
CDR3: CASSVEDSTHNEQFF
size: once
J: TRBJ2-1
V: TRBV2
D: NA

DNA: TGTGCCAGCAGCCATGGGGACAGGGTCGACCATCGGGGGGGTACGCAGTATTTT
CDR3: CASSHGDRVDHRGGTQYF
size: NA
J: TRBJ2-3
V: TRBV4-2
D: NA

DNA: TGTGCCTGGAGTGACCGACTACAAAGCTCCTACAATGAGCAGTTCTTC
CDR3: CAWSDRLQSSYNEQFF
size: once
J: TRBJ2-1
V: TRBV30
D: NA

DNA: TGTGCCAGCAGACGCCACAAATCAACTAATGAAAAACTGTTTTTT
CDR3: CASRRHKSTNEKLFF
size: NA
J: TRBJ1-4
V: TRBV6-5
D: NA

DNA: TGTGCTAGCTCCCGGGACAGGGGGGCAGAGACCCAGTACTTC
CDR3: CASSRDRGAETQYF
size: NA
J: TRBJ2-5
V: TRBV12-5
D: TRBD1

DNA: TGTGCCAGCAGTGACGGCGGGAGGGCCGTTGATACGCAGTATTTT
CDR3: CASSDGGRAVDTQYF
size: NA
J: TRBJ2-3
V: TRBV6-4
D: TRBD2

DNA: TGTGCCAGCTCACCACAGCGGGGGGTCAATCAGCCCCAGCATTTT
CDR3: CASSPQRGVNQPQHF
size: NA
J: TRBJ1-5
V: TRBV18
D: NA

DNA: TGTGCCAGCAGCTTAGACGGGGTTTCCTACGAGCAGTACTTC
CDR3: CASSLDGVSYEQYF
size: NA
J: TRBJ2-7
V: TRBV7-8
D: NA

DNA: TGCAGCGTTTGGGCGCGGAGCCAACAGGATGGCTACACCTTC
CDR3: CSVWARSQQDGYTF
size: NA
J: TRBJ1-2
V: TRBV29-1
D: NA

DNA: TGTGCCAGTAGACCGACAGGGGAAGGTTATGGCTACACCTTC
CDR3: CASRPTGEGYGYTF
size: NA
J: TRBJ1-2
V: TRBV19
D: TRBD1

DNA: TGCGCCAGCAGTGAGCAGGGCCTAGGGAGCAATCAGCCCCAGCATTTT
CDR3: CASSEQGLGSNQPQHF
size: NA
J: TRBJ1-5
V: TRBV10-2
D: NA

DNA: TGCGCCAGCAGCCCCGGGACAACGGCGGCCAGTAACTATGGCTACACCTTC
CDR3: CASSPGTTAASNYGYTF
size: once
J: TRBJ1-2
V: TRBV5-1
D: NA

DNA: TGTGCCAGCAGTTTAGGACTAACCTACGAGCAGTACTTC
CDR3: CASSLGLTYEQYF
size: once
J: TRBJ2-7
V: TRBV28
D: NA

DNA: TGCGCCAGCAGCTTAGGACTAGCCTATAGCACAGATACGCAGTATTTT
CDR3: CASSLGLAYSTDTQYF
size: few
J: TRBJ2-3
V: TRBV5-1
D: TRBD2

DNA: TGCGCCAGCAGCTTGGAGCCAGGCTCGAACACCATATATTTT
CDR3: CASSLEPGSNTIYF
size: NA
J: TRBJ1-3
V: TRBV5-1
D: NA

DNA: TGTGCCAGCAGTGCCCGGGACAGGGGGCTTTTAAGTGAGCAGTTCTTC
CDR3: CASSARDRGLLSEQFF
size: NA
J: TRBJ2-1
V: TRBV6-4
D: TRBD1

DNA: TGTGCCAGCAGCCCCCTTCCAAGGGCCGGGGAGCTGTTTTTT
CDR3: CASSPLPRAGELFF
size: NA
J: TRBJ2-2
V: TRBV11-2
D: NA

DNA: TGTGCCACCAGCAGAGGGGGGGCGCAAACAGATACGCAGTATTTT
CDR3: CATSRGGAQTDTQYF
size: NA
J: TRBJ2-3
V: TRBV15
D: NA

DNA: TGCGCCAGCAGCTTGGAACAGTCGGAGGAGCAGTACTTC
CDR3: CASSLEQSEEQYF
size: NA
J: TRBJ2-7
V: TRBV5-1
D: NA

DNA: TGCGCCAGCAGCTGGAACCGTAATGAGCAGTTCTTC
CDR3: CASSWNRNEQFF
size: few
J: TRBJ2-1
V: TRBV5-1
D: NA

DNA: TGTGCCAGCAGTTACTTCCCCTTAGAGACCCAGTACTTC
CDR3: CASSYFPLETQYF
size: NA
J: TRBJ2-5
V: TRBV6-6
D: NA

DNA: TGTGCCAGCAGTTACGTTAGGGGGCAGCAGCCCCAGCATTTT
CDR3: CASSYVRGQQPQHF
size: NA
J: TRBJ1-5
V: TRBV6-6
D: TRBD1

DNA: TGTGCCAGCATCCCCTTGACCGGGACAGGGTCGTATGGCTACACCTTC
CDR3: CASIPLTGTGSYGYTF
size: NA
J: TRBJ1-2
V: TRBV27
D: TRBD1

DNA: TGTGCCAGCAGCCAACTAGGGCAGCCCCAGCATTTT
CDR3: CASSQLGQPQHF
size: NA
J: TRBJ1-5
V: TRBV27
D: NA